One and the same sample provided the 30 T cell receptor beta chains below, sequenced in a study of radiotherapy plus CTLA-4 blockade in lung cancer. TCRdb's copy holds only in-frame clones and misses some; the assay was immunoSEQ multiplex PCR. This table holds 75,000 to 100,000 clones, 88% found once. Here the sequenced sample was peripheral blood, taken from a patient treated with radiotherapy plus ipilimumab. The receptors here all came from a human donor with non-small cell lung cancer that progressed on radiotherapy plus ipilimumab.

In its sample, this clone was seen once. V is TRBV5-1 and J is TRBJ2-4; D unclear. CDR1 SGHRS and CDR2 YFSETQ come from the germline V gene. The CDR3 totals 14 residues. V lost 0 bases and J lost 0, with 4 bases in between. CDR3 residues: CASSLGTAKNIQYF. In DNA form, the CDR3 reads TGCGCCAGCAGCTTGGGGACAGCCAAAAACATTCAGTACTTC. Using reference TRBV5-1 and TRBJ2-4 for the parts outside the CDR3, the full variable domain is KAGVTQTPRYLIKTRGQQVTLSCSPISGHRSVSWYQQTPGQGLQFLFEYFSETQRNKGNFPGRFSGRQFSNSRSEMNVSTLELGDSALYLCASSLGTAKNIQYFGAGTRLSVL.

This clone occurred a few times. The chain recombines TRBV10-3 with TRBJ1-2; TRBD1 aligns across 9 bases. Trimming cost V 6 bases and J 1 base; bases outside gene matches: 6. The CDR3 covers 15 residues. Germline-derived CDR1 and CDR2 are ENHRY and SYGVKD. Here the CDR3 reads CAIRRGQGDNYGYTF. The CDR3 bases are TGTGCCATCAGGAGGGGACAGGGCGATAACTATGGCTACACCTTC.

This clone has a single count. V is TRBV29-1 and J is TRBJ2-1, with 9 positions matching TRBD2. The junction had 4 bases not matched to a gene; V was cut back by 7 bases and J by 6 bases. The germline V gene has CDR1 SQVTM and CDR2 ANQGSEA. The CDR3 spans 12 residues. CDR3 sequence reads: CSARTSVNEQFF. The CDR3 nucleotides read TGCAGCGCCAGGACTAGCGTCAATGAGCAGTTCTTC.

The rearrangement joins TRBV19 to TRBJ1-1; a weak D match, TRBD1 (5 bases). Germline assignment: CDR1 LNHDA and CDR2 SQIVND (reference sequence). The CDR3 length is 16 residues. Trimming stripped 2 bases from V and 0 bases from J, with 13 bases between. CDR3 loop: CASSIIQDSMNTEAFF. CDR3 bases: TGTGCCAGTAGTATAATTCAAGACAGTATGAACACTGAAGCTTTCTTT. Supplemented by reference TRBV19 and TRBJ1-1, the full variable domain reads DGGITQSPKYLFRKEGQNVTLSCEQNLNHDAMYWYRQDPGQGLRLIYYSQIVNDFQKGDIAEGYSVSREKKESFPLTVTSAQKNPTAFYLCASSIIQDSMNTEAFFGQGTRLTVV.

This chain connects TRBV6-1 to TRBJ2-3, with D perhaps matching TRBD1 (6 bases). V was trimmed by 3 bases and J by 4 bases, leaving 14 bases between them. The germline gives CDR1 MNHNS, CDR2 SASEGT. The CDR3 extends over 15 amino acids. The CDR3 spells CASSDAGAKADTQYF. The CDR3 DNA sequence: TGTGCCAGCAGTGACGCAGGGGCTAAGGCAGATACGCAGTATTTT.

On this clone: This CDR3 is also generated by other DNA sequences in the sample. The chain uses TRBV5-1 and TRBJ1-5; 8 bases map to TRBD1. The CDR3 covers 17 residues. The germline V gene has CDR1 SGHRS and CDR2 YFSETQ. The junction had 9 bases not matched to a gene; V was cut back by 0 bases and J by 4 bases. The CDR3 loop is CASSLGGTGGSNQPQHF. The DNA of the CDR3 is TGCGCCAGCAGCTTGGGCGGGACAGGAGGCAGTAATCAGCCCCAGCATTTT.

The chain carries TRBV5-6 and TRBJ1-4, with D possibly matching TRBD1 (5 bases). Trimming stripped 1 base from V and 0 bases from J, with 10 bases between. CDR1 SGHDT and CDR2 YYEEEE come from the germline V gene. The CDR3 sequence is 16 residues long. CDR3 loop: CASSLTDRPTNEKLFF. CDR3 nucleotide sequence: TGTGCCAGCAGCTTGACCGACAGACCAACTAATGAAAAACTGTTTTTT.

V is TRBV10-3 and J is TRBJ2-3; the match to TRBD2 covers 7 bases. The V gene's germline CDR1 is ENHRY and CDR2 SYGVKD. Unmatched junction bases numbered 12, after V lost 6 bases and J lost 3 bases. The CDR3 runs 16 residues. CDR3 nucleotide sequence: TGTGCCATCAGCTCTGGGACTAACAGAGAGACAGATACGCAGTATTTT. Translating gives CAISSGTNRETDTQYF.

This chain links TRBV23-1 with TRBJ2-6, with TRBD1 as a possible D gene (6 bases). TRBV23-1 is labeled an ORF, and its function is uncertain. The germline V and J ends were trimmed by 8 bases and 1 base, with 15 bases remaining between them. The CDR3 has 16 amino acids. The CDR3 loop reads CASARGGQSGANVLTF. Here the CDR3 DNA reads TGCGCCAGCGCCCGTGGGGGCCAGTCTGGGGCCAACGTCCTGACTTTC.

The table lists this clone with a count of one. The chain uses TRBV5-4 and TRBJ1-3, with D possibly TRBD1 on 5 matching bases. Looked up from germline, CDR1 is SGHNT and CDR2 is YYREEE (reference sequence). Trimming cost V 0 bases and J 4 bases, with 11 bases left between them. This CDR3 has 15 residues. As DNA, the CDR3 is TGTGCCAGCAGCTTGGCCGGGGGTCAGGGAAACACCATATATTTT. Protein: CASSLAGGQGNTIYF.

This clone is classed as medium-sized. The chain is built from TRBV18 and TRBJ1-1; D is uncertain. The CDR3 loop spans 12 amino acids. The ends were cut back, 7 bases at V and 4 bases at J, with 10 bases in the middle. Germline assignment: CDR1 KGHSH and CDR2 LQKENI. The CDR3 here is CASFHHATEAFF. The CDR3 nucleotides read TGTGCCAGCTTCCACCATGCCACTGAAGCTTTCTTT.

The chain employs TRBV19 and TRBJ2-7, with TRBD1 matching 9 bases. The CDR3 extends over 14 amino acids. V lost 9 bases to trimming and J lost 2 bases; unmatched junction nucleotides: 8. Germline V gene lookup returns CDR1 LNHDA and CDR2 SQIVND (reference sequence). The CDR3: CARPPDRGAYEQYF. For the CDR3, the DNA is TGTGCCAGACCCCCCGACAGGGGGGCCTACGAGCAGTACTTC.

The chain joins TRBV19 to TRBJ1-2; TRBD1 matches at 7 bases. The CDR3 consists of 12 residues. V shed 7 bases, J shed 7 bases, and the junction held 6 bases outside the gene matches. The V gene's germline CDR1 is LNHDA and CDR2 SQIVND (reference sequence). The chain's CDR3 is CASNTGAGGYTF. The CDR3 DNA reads TGTGCCAGTAACACAGGGGCGGGTGGCTACACCTTC.

The rearrangement joins TRBV27 to TRBJ1-1, with D uncertain. This CDR3 is 15 amino acids long. V lost 4 bases to trimming and J lost 1 base, with 13 bases between them. Per germline, CDR1 MNHEY and CDR2 SMNVEV (reference sequence). This CDR3 is CASSSHGRQNTEAFF. The CDR3 bases are TGTGCCAGCAGTTCCCACGGTAGGCAGAACACTGAAGCTTTCTTT.

The rearrangement joins TRBV5-1 to TRBJ2-5; D is unclear. Germline V gives CDR1 SGHRS, CDR2 YFSETQ. This CDR3 region has 16 residues. The ends were cut back, 4 bases at V and 5 bases at J, with 21 bases in the middle. This chain's CDR3 is CASSTIPSGNGETQYF. The CDR3 bases are TGCGCCAGCAGCACCATACCCTCGGGTAACGGGGAGACCCAGTACTTC.

This chain uses TRBV30 with TRBJ1-1; 10 positions agree with TRBD1. The CDR3 has 13 amino acids. V shed 5 bases and J 0 bases; nucleotides not matched to a gene: 0. Per germline, CDR1 GTSNPN and CDR2 SVGIG (reference sequence). The CDR3, as DNA: TGTGCCTGGGACAGGGGGCTGAACACTGAAGCTTTCTTT. Its translation is CAWDRGLNTEAFF.

This clone was seen a single time. CDR3 in amino acids: CAWSLQGTHEQYF. The CDR3 DNA follows: TGTGCCTGGAGCCTACAGGGAACCCACGAGCAGTACTTC. The chain uses TRBV30 and TRBJ2-7, with D perhaps matching TRBD1 (6 bases). Germline V gives CDR1 GTSNPN, CDR2 SVGIG (reference sequence). Trimming took 3 bases from V and 5 from J, leaving 14 bases between them. CDR3 length: 13 amino acids.

A single count supports this clone. This chain links TRBV15 with TRBJ2-7; D is unclear. This CDR3 spans 15 amino acids. The germline V and J ends were trimmed by 0 bases and 7 bases, with 16 bases remaining between them. Germline CDR1 is LNHNV and CDR2 is YYDKDF (reference sequence). The CDR3, as DNA: TGTGCCACCAGCAGAGATTTAGGGAACCCCTGGGAGCAGTACTTC. Residues: CATSRDLGNPWEQYF.

In its sample, this clone was seen a few times. The chain recombines TRBV6-1 with TRBJ2-1, with 12 bases aligning to TRBD2. CDR1 and CDR2 (germline): MNHNS, SASEGT. This CDR3 contains 17 residues. Trimming removed 3 bases from V and 8 bases from J; junction bases left unmatched: 11. DNA of the CDR3: TGTGCCAGCAGTGACCTAGCGGGAGGGCCCCCGGGGGATGAGCAGTTCTTC. Its protein product is CASSDLAGGPPGDEQFF.

This clone appeared a few times. CDR3 nucleotides: TGTGCCAGCTCGATGTGGACAGGGGGCTCCTACGAGCAGTACTTC. Amino acid sequence: CASSMWTGGSYEQYF. This chain uses TRBV6-1 with TRBJ2-7, with 10 bases aligning to TRBD1. The CDR3 has 15 amino acids. The germline V gene has CDR1 MNHNS and CDR2 SASEGT. The junction had 7 bases not matched to a gene; V was cut back by 8 bases and J by 0 bases.

The genes are TRBV2 and TRBJ1-1; D is ambiguous. The CDR3 is made up of 11 amino acids. The ends were cut back, 3 bases at V and 10 bases at J, with 9 bases in the middle. Germline CDR1 and CDR2: SNHLY and FYNNEI. CDR3 amino acids: CASSEASRAFF. The DNA of the CDR3 is TGTGCCAGCAGTGAGGCATCGAGAGCTTTCTTT.

The chain recombines TRBV15 with TRBJ2-2, with TRBD2 matching over 8 bases. The V segment lost 6 bases and the J segment 1 base; nucleotides outside the gene matches: 7. CDR3 length equals 16 residues. Germline CDR1 is LNHNV and CDR2 is YYDKDF (reference sequence). The CDR3 nucleotides read TGTGCCACCAGAGCCAGCGGGAGAGTGAACACCGGGGAGCTGTTTTTT. Protein product: CATRASGRVNTGELFF.

The rearrangement uses TRBV5-1 and TRBJ2-1, with D possibly matching TRBD1 (5 bases). The germline V and J ends were trimmed by 0 bases and 6 bases, with 13 bases remaining between them. The CDR3 spans 15 residues. Germline values: CDR1 SGHRS, CDR2 YFSETQ. The CDR3 loop is CASSLEQLGANEQFF. The CDR3, as DNA: TGCGCCAGCAGCTTGGAACAGCTTGGGGCCAATGAGCAGTTCTTC.

V and J are TRBV19 and TRBJ1-1; D gene uncertain. V gave up 7 bases and J gave up 2 bases, with 11 bases separating them. Germline CDR1 is LNHDA and CDR2 is SQIVND (reference sequence). The CDR3 is made up of 13 amino acids. Written as DNA, the CDR3 is TGTGCCAGTACCAATACACGAAACACTGAAGCTTTCTTT. It codes for CASTNTRNTEAFF.

In this sample, this clone turned up once. This chain connects TRBV15 to TRBJ1-1; D remains ambiguous. Germline V gives CDR1 LNHNV, CDR2 YYDKDF (reference sequence). V lost 5 bases, J lost 0 bases, and 13 bases lay in between. The CDR3 sequence is 15 residues long. CDR3 sequence reads: CATSPSPRMNTEAFF. The CDR3 nucleotides read TGTGCCACCAGCCCCTCCCCCCGGATGAACACTGAAGCTTTCTTT.

This rearrangement joins TRBV6-1 to TRBJ1-1; the D is unclear. Germline V gene data show CDR1 as MNHNS and CDR2 as SASEGT. This CDR3 is 13 amino acids long. The V end was cut by 5 bases, the J end by 1 base, with 8 bases between. The CDR3 DNA reads as TGTGCCAGCAGTTTTTGGGGGAACACTGAAGCTTTCTTT. It specifies CASSFWGNTEAFF.

The CDR3 is CASSSPAGANGNEKLFF. The CDR3 nucleotides are TGTGCCAGCAGCTCACCCGCCGGGGCCAATGGAAATGAAAAACTGTTTTTT. The gene calls are TRBV9 and TRBJ1-4; D may be TRBD1 (5 bases). CDR3 length: 17 residues. V shed 4 bases and J shed 5 bases, with 21 bases lying between them. Germline V gene sequence: CDR1 SGDLS, CDR2 YYNGEE.

Concerning this clone: At one of its ends the junction is not consistent with the germline gene, which may arise from a read error. V usage is TRBV6-6 and J usage is TRBJ2-7; no firm D call. The CDR3 has 12 residues. Germline V gene data show CDR1 as MNHNY and CDR2 as SVGAGI (reference sequence). CDR3 nucleotide sequence: TGTGCCAGCAGTGACTCCAAGGACGAGCAGTACTTC. This gives the protein CASSDSKDEQYF.

The rearrangement joins TRBV6-5 to TRBJ2-1; possible D gene TRBD1, 6 bases. V shed 4 bases and J shed 14 bases, with 12 bases lying between them. In germline, CDR1 is MNHEY, CDR2 SVGAGI. This CDR3 has 11 residues. In DNA form, the CDR3 reads TGTGCCAGCAGTTTCGGGACAACCGAGTTCTTC. Translated: CASSFGTTEFF.

The rearrangement links TRBV6-5 to TRBJ1-1; TRBD1 might be the D (5 bases). The CDR3 runs to 13 residues. Germline V gives CDR1 MNHEY, CDR2 SVGAGI. V lost 7 bases to trimming and J lost 4 bases, with 13 bases between them. The CDR3 nucleotides read TGTGCCAGCACCCTTGGGGGTAGCACTGAAGCTTTCTTT. Its protein product is CASTLGGSTEAFF.